What follows describes a single T cell receptor beta chain. Which antigen it targets is not known. No per-base quality is available; no much larger clone lies one base away. This specimen belongs to a study of cytomegalovirus exposure and HLA in healthy donors (dated by TCRdb to about 2017). About the investigation overall: An earlier analysis of roughly 610 of the donors reported 250 to 350 Gb of sequence data and approximately 120 million unique TCR beta sequences obtained from approximately 180 million T cells. All discovery cohort repertoires had been generated on a single sequencing platform. A later genetic analysis used genome-wide SNP genotypes for about three fifths of the 666 donors, treating that subset as a discovery cohort. Donor age, sex, ethnicity and CMV serostatus were compiled together with the repertoire data. An earlier analysis of nearly 600 of the donors applied high-throughput TCR beta sequencing to assess whether each TCR beta V gene segment acted as functional or pseudogenic. The genetic ancestry cluster associated with self-reported Caucasian donors included roughly four fifths of the approximately 410 genotyped donors. The number of donors typed differed by locus, with about 620-630 for A, B, C, DRB1 and DQB1, 522 for DQA1, 606 for DPA1, and around 460 for DPB1. Using immunosequencing, the study profiled T cell repertoires from about 610 subjects and related those repertoires to cytomegalovirus serostatus. Class I and class II HLA loci were covered by the typing at four-digit resolution. To predict cytomegalovirus infection status, the study combined high-throughput TCR immunosequencing, statistical association of individual TCRs with disease status, and machine learning. Roughly 5 DR-DQ haplotypes were handled as single units for association and clustering because linkage in the cohort was strong. The aim of the study was to test whether cataloging public T cell receptors could identify signatures of past pathogen exposure. In addition to the first cohort of several hundred subjects, a separate validation cohort of 120 different subjects was used. A later analysis re-analyzed previously published TCR beta repertoires from 550 to 700 donors and added high-resolution HLA genotyping to study TCR occurrence patterns. Across about 380 genotyped donors of the cohort, an average of approximately 220,000 unique TCR beta nucleotide sequences per donor were sequenced, and 15% to 20% of those sequences were non-productive. In the later analysis, no new phenotypic data were used to find candidate immune exposures; instead, reliance was placed on TCR beta sequences and their occurrence across donors. Roughly 300 gigabases of sequencing data and 75 million to 85 million unique TCR sequences made up an early release that covered around 640 HLA-typed donors.

Overall results and qualifications from the work: A few of the identified cytomegalovirus-associated TCR beta chains were confirmed in vitro to be specific for cytomegalovirus antigens. Most TCR sequences were observed very rarely across donors, whereas some public TCRs were present in many individuals. For the cohort, immune exposure information was limited to CMV serostatus. An earlier analysis of roughly 570 of the donors showed that most TCR beta V segments appeared in productive rearrangements either about 87% or about 30% of the time, which broadly matched IMGT annotations. Compared with equally common non-associated chains, HLA-associated TCR beta chains in a later analysis were more clonally expanded and had lower generation probabilities. In the study, some 180 TCR beta chains were listed as associated with cytomegalovirus. A further reported finding was that TCR beta sequences accurately predicted the HLA-A and HLA-B alleles for most subjects in the first cohort. Because counts were too low, roughly 16 rarely observed V segments, including chromosome 9 orphons, were excluded from the earlier analysis of 587 of the donors. HLA typing was unavailable for some donors at each locus, so association tests used only the typed subset. A group of highly shared sequence variants was considered likely to be a technical artifact of the sequencing pipeline. A later analysis associated some 17,000 TCR beta sequences with specific HLA alleles at a false discovery rate of 0.05. When HLA alleles, especially DR and DQ, strongly co-occurred, attributing TCR associations to individual alleles was difficult. Cytomegalovirus status was reported to be diagnosed by the classifier with high specificity and sensitivity in both the original and validation cohorts. V-gene and J-gene trimming of TCR beta chains was associated with a missense DCLRE1C variant in a later genetic analysis, and the association was replicated in an independent cohort. The 87-base-pair reads could not distinguish some IMGT-functional V segments, including TRBV6-2 and TRBV6-3, so those segments were excluded. The authors suggested that the approach could potentially be generalized to other disease states and immunological phenotypes. Compared with the approximately 600-donor mean, donors in an Asian-associated ancestry cluster had fewer N-insertions in productive TCRs, according to a later genetic analysis. A later analysis found that TCR association rates varied across HLA loci, with DRB1 alleles showing the most associated TCRs and HLA-C alleles the fewest. Linkage disequilibrium might explain the correlated functional status among segregating V segments, but an unknown experimental factor could not be ruled out. A later analysis found that most CMV-associated TCR beta chains appeared HLA-restricted, with HLA associations seemingly driven largely by CMV exposure. In this cohort, only TCR beta chains were sequenced, and detectable features were limited by the absence of alpha or paired-chain data. Sequencing depth was assumed to be roughly uniform across donors in the presence/absence analyses, though that assumption may not hold. Several of the top co-occurrence clusters appeared to be linked to parvovirus B19, influenza, CMV and Epstein-Barr virus, according to a later analysis.

The cohort was made up of approximately 670 healthy bone marrow donors. All cohort members were sampled while nominally healthy, although unrecorded immune exposures were likely present. The donor tested CMV seronegative, placing the donor among the 352 seronegative members of the cohort. Every donor gave a peripheral blood sample, and the peripheral blood mononuclear cells from that sample were used for TCR beta sequencing. Genomic DNA extraction from the blood cell samples was performed with the Qiagen DNeasy Blood Extraction Kit. The CDR3 sequence holds 13 residues, the cysteine and phenylalanine included. This entry keeps only the CDR3 DNA: 39 bases, framed from base 1. V gives up 0 bases and J gives up 0 bases, and the segment between their germline ends measures 4 bases. The germline V gene gives CDR1 as SGDLS and CDR2 as YYNGEE. The protocol used for the library was the immunoSEQ multiplex PCR assay. For the multiplex PCR, a mixture combining 60 forward primers for TCR Vbeta segments and 13 reverse primers for TCR Jbeta segments was used. The CDR3 region of rearranged TCR beta genes was amplified from genomic DNA by a multiplex PCR assay. On the Illumina HiSeq System, the amplified TCR beta libraries were sequenced as 87-base-pair reads. In the original analysis: A later analysis counted tens of millions of unique TCR beta chains across the 550 to 800 repertoires, and around 9.9 million of these chains were shared by at least two donors. To remove PCR and sequencing errors, raw reads were error-corrected and collapsed into unique sequences using a nearest-neighbor algorithm that merged closely related sequences. To assign V, D and J gene segments, CDR3 sequences were aligned to IMGT reference sequences. For a sequence to be retained, a match of at least six nucleotides was required to both a V gene segment and a J gene segment. A rearrangement was called productive if the CDR3 had no stop codons and remained in frame with V and J, and every other rearrangement was called non-productive. CDR3 was defined according to IMGT convention as the region running from the second conserved V-encoded cysteine to the conserved J-encoded phenylalanine. Sequences without an unambiguous match to a single V gene segment were excluded from the earlier analysis of almost 600 of the donors. An earlier analysis of a few hundred of the donors called V segments functional above 56.7% productive rearrangements and segregating when the between-donor standard deviation exceeded 5%. A statistical classification framework was built for diagnosing cytomegalovirus status from the catalog of TCR beta chain sequences. In a later analysis, V and J genes were assigned by comparing TCR nucleotide sequences against IMGT/GENE-DB human TR gene sequences. A later analysis assigned CDR3 sequences and most-parsimonious VDJ recombination scenarios with the TCRdist pipeline. In a later analysis, each TCR beta chain was defined by its CDR3 amino acid sequence together with its V-gene family, and reads without a unique V-gene family were excluded. As a way to deal with suspected cross-contamination and a sequencing artifact, a later analysis dropped roughly 620 nucleotide sequences that were highly shared and had low generation probability. For each public chain, a later analysis derived a clonal expansion index from normalized ranks of inferred template counts within each repertoire. A later analysis computed generation probabilities with a VDJ recombination model fitted to out-of-frame rearrangements, and checked the results against IGoR. In a later analysis, TCR-TCR, TCR-HLA and TCR-CMV co-occurrence was scored with hypergeometric tests, and a repertoire-size bias correction was applied to TCR pairs. A later analysis estimated false discovery rates by permuting HLA or CMV assignments 20 times. In a later analysis, co-occurring TCRs were grouped with DBSCAN, and TCRdist sequence similarity was added when clustering was performed within HLA-allele-positive subsets. Repertoires with fewer than 30,000 or more than 120,000 public chains were left out of co-occurrence clustering, as were several repertoires with anomalous nucleotide sharing. The table comes from immuneACCESS by way of TCRdb, which keeps in-frame sequences with V and J called. Part of the clones is missing from these tables; in studies checked, under half for an unresolved V gene and the rest for unknown reasons. V, J and clone size are taken as reported in that table, and D and trimming were inferred from the DNA itself. For this sample there are fewer than 65,000 clones; around 87% appear just once. The top ten clones comprise roughly 1.5% of the sample.

Sequencing was carried out using PBMCs. The chain joins TRBV9 to TRBJ2-7, with the identity of the D gene unclear. The TCR sequence derives from a man aged 18-30 years in good health and CMV-seronegative. The CDR3 loop reads CASSVASSYEQYF. The DNA is TGTGCCAGCAGCGTAGCCAGCTCCTACGAGCAGTACTTC.